The rows below give T cell receptor beta chains drawn from one sample of a study of blood T cell repertoires in COVID-19. Some clones are missing from TCRdb's copy, which holds only in-frame ones; the method was immunoSEQ multiplex PCR. The profile covers some 140,000 clones, with 81% appearing a single time and around 8% taken by the ten largest. Sequencing was done on a sample of peripheral blood. The receptors were gathered from a woman aged 55-70 years with active or convalescent COVID-19. CDR3s include the opening cysteine and the closing phenylalanine or tryptophan. A D gene is named only where the DNA matches it firmly.

d_call: TRBD2; v_call: TRBV2; cdr3_length: 15; cdr3_aa: CATSRAGGPIGELFF
d_call: TRBD1; v_call: TRBV2; cdr3_length: 19; cdr3_aa: CASSEMWLQGASYNSPLHF
d_call: TRBD1; v_call: TRBV24-1; cdr3_length: 15; cdr3_aa: CATSDPGQGNEKLFF
d_call: TRBD1; v_call: TRBV5-4; cdr3_length: 15; cdr3_aa: CASRVWDRGYGEQFF
d_call: TRBD2; v_call: TRBV11-2; cdr3_length: 16; cdr3_aa: CASSLWGLAGVLTQYF
d_call: .; v_call: TRBV6-6; cdr3_length: 13; cdr3_aa: CASSLTGPYGYTF
d_call: TRBD2; v_call: TRBV3-1/TRBV3-2; cdr3_length: 16; cdr3_aa: CASSSRAGGVGDTQYF
d_call: TRBD2; v_call: TRBV5-1; cdr3_length: 15; cdr3_aa: CASSFSGGPYNEQFF
d_call: TRBD2; v_call: TRBV5-1; cdr3_length: 15; cdr3_aa: CASTLQGTSGNEQFF
d_call: .; v_call: TRBV7-2; cdr3_length: 16; cdr3_aa: CASSLPMGGGANVLTF
d_call: TRBD1; v_call: TRBV6-6; cdr3_length: 16; cdr3_aa: CASSSTGTGGRYGYTF
d_call: TRBD2; v_call: TRBV11-2; cdr3_length: 15; cdr3_aa: CASSLGGRVTDTQYF
d_call: TRBD1; v_call: TRBV5-1; cdr3_length: 16; cdr3_aa: CASSVTGGPRRGELFF
d_call: .; v_call: TRBV6-5; cdr3_length: 14; cdr3_aa: CASTRGYPNQPQHF
d_call: .; v_call: TRBV20-1; cdr3_length: 16; cdr3_aa: CSASLAGQGSNSPLHF
d_call: TRBD2; v_call: TRBV28; cdr3_length: 11; cdr3_aa: CASSLAVEQFF
d_call: TRBD2; v_call: TRBV6-5; cdr3_length: 16; cdr3_aa: CASSSNRLAGGYEQYF
d_call: .; v_call: TRBV7-2; cdr3_length: 15; cdr3_aa: CASSPTAAARETQYF
d_call: TRBD1; v_call: TRBV18; cdr3_length: 15; cdr3_aa: CASSPYPTGGQPQHF
d_call: TRBD2; v_call: TRBV5-1; cdr3_length: 14; cdr3_aa: CASRPSGTKGEQFF
d_call: TRBD2; v_call: TRBV19; cdr3_length: 16; cdr3_aa: CASSIGAGDSYNEQFF
d_call: TRBD1; v_call: TRBV27; cdr3_length: 15; cdr3_aa: CASSLLTGGLEEQFF